The sequence of this T cell receptor (beta chain) was determined in a study of blood T cell repertoires in COVID-19. The table came from immunoSEQ multiplex PCR; TCRdb's copy has only in-frame clones and leaves some out. Of 250,000 to 300,000 clones listed, more than 70% are singletons. The germline V gene encodes CDR1 SGHDT and CDR2 YYEEEE. CDR3 size: 17 residues. The V and J ends lost 5 bases and 1 base, in that order; junction bases with no gene match: 11. V usage is TRBV5-6 and J usage is TRBJ1-5; 8 positions match TRBD1. The source material was peripheral blood. The TCR was taken from a woman between 25 and 40 years old who had recovered from COVID-19. The CDR3 region has the DNA TGTGCCAGCAGATCCGGGACAGGTTCGGAGAGCAATCAGCCCCAGCATTTT. Translated: CASRSGTGSESNQPQHF.